This TCR beta chain was obtained from a study of PD-1 blockade in classical Hodgkin lymphoma. Overall study: The patients were dosed with nivolumab 3 mg/kg, infused intravenously every 2 weeks. The study, taken as a whole, reports: The CD4+ diversity rise by C4D1 was clearest in complete responders. Healthy donors were reported to have higher baseline TCR diversity than newly diagnosed patients. Reasons behind the repertoire differences stay unclear, perhaps disease activity or earlier therapy.

This clone was found a few times. The antigen remains undetermined. This table comes from immunoSEQ multiplex PCR, and its TCRdb copy is limited to in-frame clones, with some not included. The sample contains approximately 52,000 clones, around 73% of which appear only once. The germline V gene encodes CDR1 SQVTM and CDR2 ANQGSEA. This CDR3 has 15 amino acids. The V end lost 1 base, the J end lost 2 bases, and 12 bases lay between the germline ends. All trial patients relapsed after autologous stem cell transplantation. The chain combines TRBV29-1 with TRBJ2-4; D could derive from TRBD1 or TRBD2 (6 bases each). This TCR was sampled from a human donor with classical Hodgkin lymphoma. Specimen: peripheral blood mononuclear cells (PBMCs), collected before the second cycle of nivolumab. CDR3 DNA: TGCAGCGTTGAAGGGGGGCGGGGATCCAAAAACATTCAGTACTTC. It specifies CSVEGGRGSKNIQYF.